The clone carrying this T cell receptor (beta chain) showed up just a few times. Its antigen remains unknown. These data are taken from a study of T cells in Graves' hyperthyroidism and ophthalmopathy. CDR3 size: 20 residues. Germline CDR1 DFQATT, CDR2 SNEGSKA (reference sequence). J was trimmed by 0 bases and V by 5 bases; bases with no gene match: 16. Authors of the study amplified TCR beta CDR3 regions from RNA transcripts. First-round RT-PCR targeting the TCR CDR3 was performed with the HTBI primer set. TCRdb redid the calling of the multiplex PCR reads with MiXCR, one entry per CDR3 protein. The sample lists fewer than 450,000 distinct CDR3 sequences; about 18% were seen once. Study-level findings and limits: Expanded thyroid clonotypes (above 0.001) were mostly also found in blood. Ophthalmopathy got predicted by the model a median approximately 6 months before its onset.

Uncontrolled infections, other autoimmune diseases, pregnancy or lactation led to exclusion of patients. Each diagnosis was grounded in clinical symptoms, serum thyroxine and TRAb, thyroid ultrasound, and orbital computed tomography. This chain connects TRBV20-1 to TRBJ2-1; 13 nucleotides match TRBD2. Sequencing used blood. This sequence was found in a woman younger than 45 with Graves' hyperthyroidism that later progressed to Graves' ophthalmopathy. CDR3 in DNA: TGCAGTGCTGACACCTACGGACTAGCGGGAGTGCCGAGCTCCTACAATGAGCAGTTCTTC. Amino acid sequence: CSADTYGLAGVPSSYNEQFF.